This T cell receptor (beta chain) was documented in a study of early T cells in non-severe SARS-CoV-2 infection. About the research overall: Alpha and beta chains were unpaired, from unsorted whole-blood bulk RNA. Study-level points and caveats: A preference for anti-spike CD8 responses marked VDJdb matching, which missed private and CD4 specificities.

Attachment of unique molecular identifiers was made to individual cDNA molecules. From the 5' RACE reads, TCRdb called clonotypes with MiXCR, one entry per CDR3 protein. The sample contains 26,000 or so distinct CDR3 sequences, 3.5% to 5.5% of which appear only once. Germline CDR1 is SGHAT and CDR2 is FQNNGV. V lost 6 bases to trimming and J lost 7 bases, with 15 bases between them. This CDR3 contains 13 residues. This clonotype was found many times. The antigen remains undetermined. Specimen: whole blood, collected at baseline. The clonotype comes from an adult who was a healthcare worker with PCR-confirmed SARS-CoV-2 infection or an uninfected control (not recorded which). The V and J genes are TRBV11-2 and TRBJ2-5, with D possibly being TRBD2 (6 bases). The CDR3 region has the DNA TGTGCCAGCAGGCGGGACTCCGATGGGACCCAGTACTTC. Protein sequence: CASRRDSDGTQYF. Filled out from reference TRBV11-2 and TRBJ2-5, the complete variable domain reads EAGVAQSPRYKIIEKRQSVAFWCNPISGHATLYWYQQILGQGPKLLIQFQNNGVVDDSQLPKDRFSAERLKGVDSTLKIQPAKLEDSAVYLCASRRDSDGTQYFGPGTRLLVL.